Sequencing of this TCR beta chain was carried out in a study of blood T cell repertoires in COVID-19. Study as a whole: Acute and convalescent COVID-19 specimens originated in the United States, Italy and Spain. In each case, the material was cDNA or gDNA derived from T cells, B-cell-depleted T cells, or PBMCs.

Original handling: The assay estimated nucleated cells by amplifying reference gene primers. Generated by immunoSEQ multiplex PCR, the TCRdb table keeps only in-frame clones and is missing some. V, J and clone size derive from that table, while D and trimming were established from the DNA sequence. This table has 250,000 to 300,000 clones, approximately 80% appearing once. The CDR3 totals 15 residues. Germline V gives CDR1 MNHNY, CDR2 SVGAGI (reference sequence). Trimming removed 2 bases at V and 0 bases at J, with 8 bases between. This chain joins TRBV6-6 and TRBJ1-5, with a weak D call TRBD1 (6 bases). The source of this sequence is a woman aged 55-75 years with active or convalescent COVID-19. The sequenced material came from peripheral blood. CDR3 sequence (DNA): TGTGCCAGCAGTTACACAGGGTCTAGCAATCAGCCCCAGCATTTT. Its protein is CASSYTGSSNQPQHF.